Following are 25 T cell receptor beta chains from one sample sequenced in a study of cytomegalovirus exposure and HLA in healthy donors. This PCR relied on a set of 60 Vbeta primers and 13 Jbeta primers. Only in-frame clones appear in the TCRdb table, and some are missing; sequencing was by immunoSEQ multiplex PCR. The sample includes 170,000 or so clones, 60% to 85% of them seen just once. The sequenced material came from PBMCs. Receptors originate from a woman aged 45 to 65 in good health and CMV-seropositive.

The CDR3 is CAWSGDTSNQPQHF. The CDR3, as DNA: TGTGCCTGGAGTGGGGACACCAGCAATCAGCCCCAGCATTTT. The chain links TRBV30 to TRBJ1-5; TRBD1 might be the D (6 bases). Trimming stripped 1 base from V and 1 base from J, with 8 bases between. CDR1 GTSNPN and CDR2 SVGIG come from the germline V gene (reference sequence). This CDR3 contains 14 residues.

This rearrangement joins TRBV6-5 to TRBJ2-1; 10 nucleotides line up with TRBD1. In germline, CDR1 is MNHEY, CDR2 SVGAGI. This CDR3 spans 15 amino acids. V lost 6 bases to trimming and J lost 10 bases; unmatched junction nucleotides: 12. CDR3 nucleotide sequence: TGTGCCAGCAGGCGACAGGGGGCGTGGGGGGGGGAGCAGTTCTTC. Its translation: CASRRQGAWGGEQFF.

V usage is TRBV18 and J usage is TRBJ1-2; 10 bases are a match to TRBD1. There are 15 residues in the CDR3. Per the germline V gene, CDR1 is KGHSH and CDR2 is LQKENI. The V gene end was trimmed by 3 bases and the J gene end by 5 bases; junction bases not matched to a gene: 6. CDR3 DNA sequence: TGTGCCAGCTCACCCGGGACAGGGGAGGAGTATGGCTACACCTTC. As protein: CASSPGTGEEYGYTF.

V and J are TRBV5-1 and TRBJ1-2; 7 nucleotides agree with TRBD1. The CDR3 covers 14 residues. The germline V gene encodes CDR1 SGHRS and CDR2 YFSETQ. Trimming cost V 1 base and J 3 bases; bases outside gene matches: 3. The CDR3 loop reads CASSLIGTDYGYTF. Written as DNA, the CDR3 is TGCGCCAGCAGCTTGATCGGGACAGACTATGGCTACACCTTC.

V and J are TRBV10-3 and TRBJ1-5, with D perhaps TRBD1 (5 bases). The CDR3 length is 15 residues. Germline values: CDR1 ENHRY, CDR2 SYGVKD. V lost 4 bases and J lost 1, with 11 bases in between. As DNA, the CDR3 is TGTGCCATCAGTGGTCAGGGTGGAAGCAATCAGCCCCAGCATTTT. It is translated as CAISGQGGSNQPQHF.

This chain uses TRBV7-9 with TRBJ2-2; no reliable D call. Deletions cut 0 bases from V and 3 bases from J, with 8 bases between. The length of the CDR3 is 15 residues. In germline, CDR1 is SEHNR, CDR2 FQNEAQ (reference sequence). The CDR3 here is CASSLAAGYTGELFF. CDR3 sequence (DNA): TGTGCCAGCAGCTTAGCGGCAGGATACACCGGGGAGCTGTTTTTT.

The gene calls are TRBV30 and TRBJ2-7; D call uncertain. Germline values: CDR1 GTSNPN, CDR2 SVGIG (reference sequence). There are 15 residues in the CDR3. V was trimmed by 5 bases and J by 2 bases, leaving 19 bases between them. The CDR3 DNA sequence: TGTGCCTGGTCCACGTCAGGAAGTCTACCCTACGAGCAGTACTTC. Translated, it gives CAWSTSGSLPYEQYF.

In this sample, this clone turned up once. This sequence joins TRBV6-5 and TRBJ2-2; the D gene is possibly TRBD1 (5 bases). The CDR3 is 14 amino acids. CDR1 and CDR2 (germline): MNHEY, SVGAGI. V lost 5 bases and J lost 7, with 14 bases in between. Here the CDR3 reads CASSTSRVVGELFF. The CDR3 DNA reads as TGTGCCAGCAGTACGAGCAGGGTGGTCGGGGAGCTGTTTTTT.

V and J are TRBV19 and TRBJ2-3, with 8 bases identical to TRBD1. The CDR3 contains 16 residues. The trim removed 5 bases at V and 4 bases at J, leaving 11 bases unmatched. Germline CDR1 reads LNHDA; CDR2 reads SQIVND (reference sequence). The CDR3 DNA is TGTGCCAGTAGTTTCTACCCGGGACAGGTGGCAGATACGCAGTATTTT. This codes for CASSFYPGQVADTQYF.

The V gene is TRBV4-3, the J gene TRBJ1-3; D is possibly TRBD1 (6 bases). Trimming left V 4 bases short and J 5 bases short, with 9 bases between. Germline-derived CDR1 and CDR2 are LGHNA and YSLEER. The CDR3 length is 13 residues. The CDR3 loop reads CASSPRGRNTIYF. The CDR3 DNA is TGCGCCAGCAGCCCAAGGGGGAGAAACACCATATATTTT.

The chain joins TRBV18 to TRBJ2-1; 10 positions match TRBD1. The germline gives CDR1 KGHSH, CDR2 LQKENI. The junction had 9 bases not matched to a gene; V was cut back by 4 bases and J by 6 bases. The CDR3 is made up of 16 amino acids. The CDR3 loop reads CASSLIRDRGLNEQFF. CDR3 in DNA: TGTGCCAGCTCACTTATCCGGGACAGGGGTCTCAATGAGCAGTTCTTC. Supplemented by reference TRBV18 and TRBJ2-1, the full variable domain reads NAGVMQNPRHLVRRRGQEARLRCSPMKGHSHVYWYRQLPEEGLKFMVYLQKENIIDESGMPKERFSAEFPKEGPSILRIQQVVRGDSAAYFCASSLIRDRGLNEQFFGPGTRLTVL.

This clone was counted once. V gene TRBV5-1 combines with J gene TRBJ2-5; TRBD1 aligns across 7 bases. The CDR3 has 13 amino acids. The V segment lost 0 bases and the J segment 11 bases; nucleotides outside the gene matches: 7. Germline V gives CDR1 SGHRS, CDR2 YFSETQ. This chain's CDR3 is CASSLGQGGGQYF. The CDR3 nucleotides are TGCGCCAGCAGCTTGGGACAGGGTGGTGGTCAGTACTTC.

CDR3: CASLRPGLYEQYF. The CDR3 nucleotides are TGTGCCAGCTTAAGGCCGGGACTCTACGAGCAGTACTTC. This chain joins TRBV6-5 and TRBJ2-7, with D perhaps TRBD2 (6 bases). The CDR3 runs 13 residues. In germline, CDR1 is MNHEY, CDR2 SVGAGI. Between the trimmed V and J ends, which lost 8 bases and 3 bases, there was a span of 14 bases.

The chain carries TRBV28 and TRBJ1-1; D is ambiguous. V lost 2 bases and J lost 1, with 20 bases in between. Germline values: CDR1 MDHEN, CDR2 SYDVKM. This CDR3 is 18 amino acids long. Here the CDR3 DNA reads TGTGCCAGCAGTTTAATTAAGTGGGCGCCCGCGGGGAACACTGAAGCTTTCTTT. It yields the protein CASSLIKWAPAGNTEAFF.

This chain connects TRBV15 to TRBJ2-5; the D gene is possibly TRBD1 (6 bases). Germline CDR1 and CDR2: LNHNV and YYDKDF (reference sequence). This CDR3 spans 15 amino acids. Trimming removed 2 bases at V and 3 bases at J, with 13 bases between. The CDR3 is CATSRYSTGEETQYF. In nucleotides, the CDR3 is TGTGCCACCAGCAGATACTCGACAGGTGAAGAGACCCAGTACTTC. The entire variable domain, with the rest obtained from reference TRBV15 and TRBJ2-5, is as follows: DAMVIQNPRYQVTQFGKPVTLSCSQTLNHNVMYWYQQKSSQAPKLLFHYYDKDFNNEADTPDNFQSRRPNTSFCFLDIRSPGLGDTAMYLCATSRYSTGEETQYFGPGTRLLVL.

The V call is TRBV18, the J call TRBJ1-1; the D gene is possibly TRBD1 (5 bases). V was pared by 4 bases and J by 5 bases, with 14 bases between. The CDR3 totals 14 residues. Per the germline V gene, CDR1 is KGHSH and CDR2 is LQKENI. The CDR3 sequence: CASSQSVGGTEAFF. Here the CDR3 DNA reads TGTGCCAGCTCACAATCCGTCGGGGGAACTGAAGCTTTCTTT.

The CDR3 region is CASSGDRVNYGYTF. DNA of the CDR3: TGTGCCAGCAGTGGGGACAGGGTTAACTATGGCTACACCTTC. The chain joins TRBV2 to TRBJ1-2; the match to TRBD1 covers 9 bases. The ends lost 4 bases at V and 1 base at J; junction bases unmatched: 1. Germline assignment: CDR1 SNHLY and CDR2 FYNNEI. The CDR3 is 14 amino acids.

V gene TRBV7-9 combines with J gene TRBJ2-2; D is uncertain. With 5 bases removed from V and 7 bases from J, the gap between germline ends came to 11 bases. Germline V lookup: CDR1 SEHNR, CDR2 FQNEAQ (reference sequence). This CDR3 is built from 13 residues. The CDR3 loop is CASSVRVGGELFF. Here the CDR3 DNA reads TGTGCCAGCAGCGTTAGAGTCGGCGGGGAGCTGTTTTTT. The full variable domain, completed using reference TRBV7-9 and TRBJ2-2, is DTGVSQNPRHKITKRGQNVTFRCDPISEHNRLYWYRQTLGQGPEFLTYFQNEAQLEKSRLLSDRFSAERPKGSFSTLEIQRTEQGDSAMYLCASSVRVGGELFFGEGSRLTVL.

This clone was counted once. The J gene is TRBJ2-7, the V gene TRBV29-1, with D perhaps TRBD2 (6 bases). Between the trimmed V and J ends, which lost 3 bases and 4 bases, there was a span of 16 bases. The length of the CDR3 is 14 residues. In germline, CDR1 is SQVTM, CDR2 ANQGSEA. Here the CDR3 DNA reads TGCAGCGTTGAGGCCTCCGGGGGAGGTTACGAGCAGTACTTC. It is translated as CSVEASGGGYEQYF.

The CDR3 coding sequence is TGTGCCAGCAGTTCAGGGGCCAATGAAAAACTGTTTTTT. Residues: CASSSGANEKLFF. The chain combines TRBV7-6 with TRBJ1-4, with D possibly being TRBD1 (6 bases). Between the trimmed V and J ends, which lost 6 bases and 5 bases, there was a span of 10 bases. Germline loops: CDR1 SGHVS, CDR2 FNYEAQ. This CDR3 spans 13 amino acids.

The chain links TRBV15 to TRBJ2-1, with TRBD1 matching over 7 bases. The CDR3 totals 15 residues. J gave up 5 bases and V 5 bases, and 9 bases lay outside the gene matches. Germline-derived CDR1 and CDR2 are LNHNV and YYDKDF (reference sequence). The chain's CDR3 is CATSQLIQGDNEQFF. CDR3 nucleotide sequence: TGTGCCACCAGCCAATTGATTCAGGGGGACAATGAGCAGTTCTTC.

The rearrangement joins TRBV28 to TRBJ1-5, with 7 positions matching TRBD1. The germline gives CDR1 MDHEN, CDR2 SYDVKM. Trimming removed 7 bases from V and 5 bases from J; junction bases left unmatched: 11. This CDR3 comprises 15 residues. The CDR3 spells CASISQGGRDQPQHF. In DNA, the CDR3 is TGTGCCAGCATTTCCCAGGGGGGCAGGGATCAGCCCCAGCATTTT.

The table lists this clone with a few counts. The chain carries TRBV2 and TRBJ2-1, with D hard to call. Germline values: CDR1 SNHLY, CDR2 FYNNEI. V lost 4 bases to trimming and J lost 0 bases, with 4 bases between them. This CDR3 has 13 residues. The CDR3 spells CASSASSYNEQFF. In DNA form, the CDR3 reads TGTGCCAGCAGTGCGAGCTCCTACAATGAGCAGTTCTTC.

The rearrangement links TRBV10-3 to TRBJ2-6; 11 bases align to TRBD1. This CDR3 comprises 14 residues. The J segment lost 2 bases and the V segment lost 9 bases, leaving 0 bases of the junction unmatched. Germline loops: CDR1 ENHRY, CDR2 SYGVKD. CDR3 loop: CAMGQGAGANVLTF. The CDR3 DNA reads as TGTGCCATGGGACAGGGGGCTGGGGCCAACGTCCTGACTTTC.

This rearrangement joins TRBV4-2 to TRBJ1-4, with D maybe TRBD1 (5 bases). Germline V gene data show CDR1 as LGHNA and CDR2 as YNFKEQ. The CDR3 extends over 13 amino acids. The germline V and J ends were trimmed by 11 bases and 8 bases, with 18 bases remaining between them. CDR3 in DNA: TGTGCCGGATCGACAGAGGCCGGGGAAAAACTGTTTTTT. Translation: CAGSTEAGEKLFF.